One sample yielded the 18 T cell receptor beta chains listed below, sequenced in a study of T cell responses to AZD1222 COVID-19 vaccine. Method: immunoSEQ multiplex PCR; TCRdb's copy keeps in-frame clones and lacks some. Among 150,000 to 200,000 clones, roughly 90% were seen once, and the ten largest hold about 4.3%. The sample here was peripheral blood, taken 28 days after the second AZD1222 dose. These TCRs come from an adult who received the AZD1222 COVID-19 vaccine.

This sequence joins TRBV30 and TRBJ2-2; the D call may be TRBD1 or TRBD2 (5 bases each). The CDR3 contains 14 residues. Trimming removed 3 bases from V and 1 base from J, with 9 bases in between. Germline loops: CDR1 GTSNPN, CDR2 SVGIG (reference sequence). The CDR3 coding sequence is TGTGCCTGGAGAGAGGGGCTGAACACCGGGGAGCTGTTTTTT. Protein: CAWREGLNTGELFF.

The CDR3 DNA follows: TGTGCCAGCAGTGAACCCCCCTACAATGAGCAGTTCTTC. This encodes CASSEPPYNEQFF. The chain has TRBV6-1 and TRBJ2-1; D uncertain. With 2 bases removed from V and 2 bases from J, the gap between germline ends came to 4 bases. Germline CDR1 reads MNHNS; CDR2 reads SASEGT. The CDR3 spans 13 residues.

The gene calls are TRBV9 and TRBJ1-3; D unclear. The CDR3 has 14 residues. V was trimmed by 4 bases and J by 0 bases, leaving 8 bases between them. Looked up from germline, CDR1 is SGDLS and CDR2 is YYNGEE. CDR3 protein: CASSREFSGNTIYF. DNA for the CDR3: TGTGCCAGCAGCAGAGAATTCTCTGGAAACACCATATATTTT.

The chain employs TRBV27 and TRBJ1-1; D is perhaps TRBD1 (5 bases). CDR1 and CDR2 from the germline V gene are MNHEY and SMNVEV (reference sequence). The length of the CDR3 is 13 residues. V was shortened by 7 bases and J by 5 bases, with 14 bases between the two germline ends. The CDR3 region is CASIPDRSTEAFF. The CDR3 DNA sequence: TGTGCCAGCATCCCCGACAGATCGACTGAAGCTTTCTTT.

The V call is TRBV6-5, the J call TRBJ1-1, with D possibly TRBD1 on 5 matching bases. With 8 bases removed from V and 4 bases from J, the gap between germline ends came to 11 bases. CDR3 length: 12 amino acids. Germline loops: CDR1 MNHEY, CDR2 SVGAGI. CDR3 sequence reads: CASRGVRTEAFF. As DNA, the CDR3 is TGTGCCAGCCGAGGGGTTCGCACTGAAGCTTTCTTT.

V usage is TRBV2 and J usage is TRBJ1-5; a possible D gene is TRBD1 (5 bases). V was clipped by 7 bases and J by 7 bases, with 14 bases between them. The CDR3 has 13 amino acids. The germline CDR1 and CDR2 sequences are SNHLY and FYNNEI. The CDR3 DNA follows: TGTGCCAGCAACGGGGGTTTAGGGCAGCCCCAGCATTTT. It encodes CASNGGLGQPQHF. Complete variable domain (other parts from reference TRBV2 and TRBJ1-5): EPEVTQTPSHQVTQMGQEVILRCVPISNHLYFYWYRQILGQKVEFLVSFYNNEISEKSEIFDDQFSVERPDGSNFTLKIRSTKLEDSAMYFCASNGGLGQPQHFGDGTRLSIL.

This clone was recorded only once. The chain recombines TRBV19 with TRBJ1-2, with TRBD1 matching over 7 bases. Germline trimming cut 9 bases from V and 4 bases from J; bases unmatched to any gene: 11. The CDR3 consists of 14 residues. Germline V gene data show CDR1 as LNHDA and CDR2 as SQIVND (reference sequence). CDR3 bases: TGTGCCAGCCGACAAACAGGGGAGGCCTATGGCTACACCTTC. Translated: CASRQTGEAYGYTF.

The chain recombines TRBV4-1 with TRBJ1-2, with D perhaps TRBD1 (6 bases). V was pared by 3 bases and J by 4 bases, with 18 bases between. Germline V gene sequence: CDR1 MGHRA, CDR2 YSYEKL. The CDR3 spans 16 residues. The CDR3 is CASSQIYGQFLYGYTF. The CDR3 bases are TGCGCCAGCAGCCAGATTTACGGACAGTTTCTCTATGGCTACACCTTC.

The CDR3 nucleotides read TGTGCCAGCCCTAAAGAGGGCAGGGGACCATATAATTCACCCCTCCACTTT. Amino acid sequence: CASPKEGRGPYNSPLHF. The chain uses TRBV21-1 and TRBJ1-6; the table's D call of TRBD1 was not tested on the DNA. TRBV21-1 counts as a pseudogene. CDR3 length: 17 residues.

CDR3 nucleotide sequence: TGTGCCAGCAGTTCTACGACAGGGATCAGCTATGGCTACACCTTC. Translated: CASSSTTGISYGYTF. The V gene is TRBV27, the J gene TRBJ1-2; 7 bases fit TRBD1. Per the germline V gene, CDR1 is MNHEY and CDR2 is SMNVEV (reference sequence). After removal of 4 bases from V and 4 bases from J, the junction contained 9 bases not matched to a gene. The CDR3 extends over 15 amino acids.

The chain is built from TRBV6-5 and TRBJ1-5; tentative D call: TRBD1 (5 bases). Germline V gene sequence: CDR1 MNHEY, CDR2 SVGAGI. With 6 bases removed from V and 10 bases from J, the gap between germline ends came to 10 bases. The CDR3 sequence is 11 residues long. CDR3 in DNA: TGTGCCAGCAGGACCGGGGCTCCCCAGCATTTT. Amino acids: CASRTGAPQHF.

The chain has TRBV3-1 (or the pseudogene TRBV3-2) and TRBJ1-2; the D gene is possibly TRBD1 (5 bases). The CDR3 is 14 amino acids. Germline CDR1 is LGHDT and CDR2 is YNNKEL (reference sequence). V lost 4 bases and J lost 4, with 13 bases in between. The CDR3 protein is CASSPRGSAYGYTF. The CDR3 region has the DNA TGTGCCAGCAGCCCAAGGGGTTCGGCCTATGGCTACACCTTC.

Only a few counts were recorded for this clone. This chain connects TRBV7-6 to TRBJ1-1, with a weak D call TRBD1 (6 bases). Germline loops: CDR1 SGHVS, CDR2 FNYEAQ. Deletions cut 1 base from V and 0 bases from J, with 9 bases between. The CDR3 runs to 15 residues. The CDR3 here is CASSLGKGVNTEAFF. DNA of the CDR3: TGTGCCAGCAGCTTAGGGAAGGGGGTGAACACTGAAGCTTTCTTT.

J is TRBJ2-3 and V is TRBV5-4, with 9 nucleotides matching TRBD2. V lost 2 bases to trimming and J lost 5 bases; unmatched junction nucleotides: 0. Per the germline V gene, CDR1 is SGHNT and CDR2 is YYREEE (reference sequence). CDR3 size: 13 residues. Written as DNA, the CDR3 is TGTGCCAGCAGCTTTAGCGGGGGAGATACGCAGTATTTT. Translation gives CASSFSGGDTQYF.

The chain couples TRBV7-2 to TRBJ1-5; TRBD1 matches 8 bases. Unmatched junction bases numbered 6, after V lost 4 bases and J lost 7 bases. This CDR3 region has 14 residues. Germline CDR1 reads SGHTA; CDR2 reads FQGNSA. Here the CDR3 reads CASSSWTGKQPQHF. The DNA for the CDR3 is TGTGCCAGCAGCTCGTGGACAGGGAAGCAGCCCCAGCATTTT.

The chain uses TRBV19 and TRBJ1-2, with TRBD1 as a possible D gene (5 bases). In germline, CDR1 is LNHDA, CDR2 SQIVND (reference sequence). Trimming removed 7 bases from V and 3 bases from J, with 18 bases in between. This CDR3 region has 15 residues. The CDR3 DNA reads TGTGCCAGTACCCTCAACTGGGGGAGTGACTATGGCTACACCTTC. Protein: CASTLNWGSDYGYTF.

The chain has TRBV30 and TRBJ1-2; D unresolved. V was clipped by 6 bases and J by 7 bases, with 18 bases between them. The germline V gene has CDR1 GTSNPN and CDR2 SVGIG (reference sequence). The CDR3 loop spans 13 amino acids. The CDR3 bases are TGTGCCTGCACAGAGCAAATGCGGGGTGGCTACACCTTC. This codes for CACTEQMRGGYTF.

The rearrangement links TRBV7-9 to TRBJ1-4, with D possibly matching TRBD1 (6 bases). CDR1 is SEHNR and CDR2 is FQNEAQ in the germline V gene (reference sequence). V was clipped by 5 bases and J by 4 bases, with 14 bases between them. This CDR3 region has 15 residues. The CDR3 nucleotides are TGTGCCAGCAGCAAACCCACAGGGAATAATGAAAAACTGTTTTTT. This translates into CASSKPTGNNEKLFF.